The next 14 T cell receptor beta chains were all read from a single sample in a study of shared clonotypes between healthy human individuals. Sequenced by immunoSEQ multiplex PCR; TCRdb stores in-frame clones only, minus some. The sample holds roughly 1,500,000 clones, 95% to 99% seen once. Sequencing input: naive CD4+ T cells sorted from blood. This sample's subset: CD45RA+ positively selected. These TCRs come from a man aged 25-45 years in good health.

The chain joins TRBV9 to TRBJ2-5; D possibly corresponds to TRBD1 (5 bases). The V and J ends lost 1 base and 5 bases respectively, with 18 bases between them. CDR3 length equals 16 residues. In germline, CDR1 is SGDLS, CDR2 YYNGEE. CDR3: CASSVSPIDPGETQYF. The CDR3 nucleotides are TGTGCCAGCAGCGTATCACCCATTGACCCAGGGGAGACCCAGTACTTC. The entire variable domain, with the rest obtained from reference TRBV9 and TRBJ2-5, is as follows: DSGVTQTPKHLITATGQRVTLRCSPRSGDLSVYWYQQSLDQGLQFLIQYYNGEERAKGNILERFSAQQFPDLHSELNLSSLELGDSALYFCASSVSPIDPGETQYFGPGTRLLVL.

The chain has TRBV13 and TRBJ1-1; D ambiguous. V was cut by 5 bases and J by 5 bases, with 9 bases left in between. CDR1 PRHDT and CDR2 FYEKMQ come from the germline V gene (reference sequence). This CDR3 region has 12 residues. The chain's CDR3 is CASSRTGTEAFF. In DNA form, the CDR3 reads TGTGCCAGCAGCCGAACGGGGACTGAAGCTTTCTTT.

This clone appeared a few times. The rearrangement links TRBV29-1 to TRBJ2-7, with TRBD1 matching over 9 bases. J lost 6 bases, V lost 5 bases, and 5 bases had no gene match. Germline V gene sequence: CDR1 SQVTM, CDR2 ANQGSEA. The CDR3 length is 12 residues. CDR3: CSVPGQGFEQYF. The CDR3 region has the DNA TGCAGCGTTCCGGGACAGGGCTTCGAGCAGTACTTC.

Written as DNA, the CDR3 is TGTGCCTGGAGTGGTCGGGGACAGGGAAAACGCTCTGGGGCCAACGTCCTGACTTTC. Its protein product is CAWSGRGQGKRSGANVLTF. The genes are TRBV30 and TRBJ2-6, with 9 bases fitting TRBD1. V lost 1 base, J lost 0 bases, and 10 bases stayed unmatched. Germline V gene lookup returns CDR1 GTSNPN and CDR2 SVGIG (reference sequence). The CDR3 consists of 19 residues.

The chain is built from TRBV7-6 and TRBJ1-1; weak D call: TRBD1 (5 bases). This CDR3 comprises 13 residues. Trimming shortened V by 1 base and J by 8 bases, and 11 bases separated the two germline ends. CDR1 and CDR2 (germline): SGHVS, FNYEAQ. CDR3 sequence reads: CASSLGPQGEAFF. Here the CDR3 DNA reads TGTGCCAGCAGCTTAGGCCCTCAGGGCGAAGCTTTCTTT. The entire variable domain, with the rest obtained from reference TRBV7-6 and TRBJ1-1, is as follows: GAGVSQSPRYKVTKRGQDVALRCDPISGHVSLYWYRQALGQGPEFLTYFNYEAQQDKSGLPNDRFSAERPEGSISTLTIQRTEQRDSAMYRCASSLGPQGEAFFGQGTRLTVV.

CDR3 region: CASSQVIQAGANVLTF. In DNA form, the CDR3 reads TGCGCCAGCAGCCAAGTTATACAGGCTGGGGCCAACGTCCTGACTTTC. The J gene is TRBJ2-6, the V gene TRBV4-1, with D possibly TRBD1 on 5 matching bases. Looked up from germline, CDR1 is MGHRA and CDR2 is YSYEKL. V dropped 1 base and J dropped 2 bases, with 9 bases sitting between them. The length of the CDR3 is 16 residues.

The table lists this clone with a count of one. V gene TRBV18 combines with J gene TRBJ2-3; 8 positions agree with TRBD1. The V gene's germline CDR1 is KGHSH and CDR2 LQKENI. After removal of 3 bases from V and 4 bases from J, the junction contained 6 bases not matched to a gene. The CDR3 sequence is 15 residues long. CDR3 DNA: TGTGCCAGCTCACCCCTAAGGACAGGGTCAGATACGCAGTATTTT. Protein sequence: CASSPLRTGSDTQYF. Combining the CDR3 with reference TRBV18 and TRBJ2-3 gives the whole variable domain NAGVMQNPRHLVRRRGQEARLRCSPMKGHSHVYWYRQLPEEGLKFMVYLQKENIIDESGMPKERFSAEFPKEGPSILRIQQVVRGDSAAYFCASSPLRTGSDTQYFGPGTRLTVL.

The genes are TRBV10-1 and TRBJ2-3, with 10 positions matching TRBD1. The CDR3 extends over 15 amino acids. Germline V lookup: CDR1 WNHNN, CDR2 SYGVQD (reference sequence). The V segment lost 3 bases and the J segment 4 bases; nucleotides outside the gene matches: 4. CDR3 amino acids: CASSEGQGVSDTQYF. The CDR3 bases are TGCGCCAGCAGTGAAGGACAGGGGGTTTCAGATACGCAGTATTTT.

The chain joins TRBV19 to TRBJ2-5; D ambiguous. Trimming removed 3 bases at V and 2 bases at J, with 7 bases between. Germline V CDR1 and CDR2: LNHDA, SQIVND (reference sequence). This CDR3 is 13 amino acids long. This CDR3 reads CASSIGSQETQYF. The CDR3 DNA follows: TGTGCCAGTAGTATCGGCAGTCAAGAGACCCAGTACTTC. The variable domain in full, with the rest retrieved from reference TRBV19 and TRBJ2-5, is DGGITQSPKYLFRKEGQNVTLSCEQNLNHDAMYWYRQDPGQGLRLIYYSQIVNDFQKGDIAEGYSVSREKKESFPLTVTSAQKNPTAFYLCASSIGSQETQYFGPGTRLLVL.

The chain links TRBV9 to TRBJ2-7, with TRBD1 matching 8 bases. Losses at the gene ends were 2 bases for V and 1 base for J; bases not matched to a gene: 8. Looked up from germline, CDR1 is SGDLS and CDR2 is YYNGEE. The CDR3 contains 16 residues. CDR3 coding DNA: TGTGCCAGCAGCGTGGCTCAGGGGGCTGGGTCCTACGAGCAGTACTTC. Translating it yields CASSVAQGAGSYEQYF.

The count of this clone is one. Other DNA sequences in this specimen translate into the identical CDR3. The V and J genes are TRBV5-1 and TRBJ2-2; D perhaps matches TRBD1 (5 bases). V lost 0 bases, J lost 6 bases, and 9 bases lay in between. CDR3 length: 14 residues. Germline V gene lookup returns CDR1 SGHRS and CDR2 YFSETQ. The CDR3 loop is CASSLALGAGELFF. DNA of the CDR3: TGCGCCAGCAGCTTGGCGTTAGGGGCCGGGGAGCTGTTTTTT.

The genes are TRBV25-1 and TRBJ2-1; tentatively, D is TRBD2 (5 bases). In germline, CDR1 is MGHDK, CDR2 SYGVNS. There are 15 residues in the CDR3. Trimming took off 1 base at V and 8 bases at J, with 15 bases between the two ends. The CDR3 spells CASSESGLSSDEQFF. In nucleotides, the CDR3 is TGTGCCAGCAGTGAATCAGGACTTTCGTCAGATGAGCAGTTCTTC.

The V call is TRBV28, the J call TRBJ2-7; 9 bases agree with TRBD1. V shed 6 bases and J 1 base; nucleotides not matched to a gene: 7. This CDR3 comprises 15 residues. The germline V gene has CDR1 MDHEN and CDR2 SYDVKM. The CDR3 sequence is CASSRGQGFSYEQYF. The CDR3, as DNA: TGTGCCAGCAGCAGAGGACAGGGGTTTTCCTACGAGCAGTACTTC.

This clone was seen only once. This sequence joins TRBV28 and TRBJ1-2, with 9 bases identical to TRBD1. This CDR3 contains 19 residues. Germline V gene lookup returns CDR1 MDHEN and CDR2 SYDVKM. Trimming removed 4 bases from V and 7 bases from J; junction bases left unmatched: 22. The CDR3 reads CASSYYLPGQGRIRGGYTF. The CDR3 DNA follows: TGTGCCAGCAGTTACTACCTTCCGGGACAGGGCAGGATCCGCGGTGGCTACACCTTC.